The clone carrying this TCR beta chain was observed once. The antigen is undetermined. This specimen comes from a study of immune evolution from preneoplasia to lung adenocarcinoma. The CDR3 has 13 residues. Trimming removed 4 bases at V and 3 bases at J, with 10 bases between. In germline, CDR1 is LNHDA, CDR2 SQIVND (reference sequence). Findings and limits, study-wide: Top clone share appeared to fall from AAH through AIS, MIA, adenocarcinoma. Later-stage lesions seemingly showed higher T cell density and diversity than normal lung.

Two lung cancer pathologists independently confirmed each histologic diagnosis. The table came from immunoSEQ multiplex PCR; TCRdb's copy has only in-frame clones and leaves some out. The top ten hold 6.1% of the sample, which has around 6,200 clones, approximately 78% seen once. The chain has TRBV19 and TRBJ2-7, with a weak D call TRBD2 (5 bases). The source of this sequence is a donor of 70 years or more with lung adenocarcinoma. Sequences were obtained from FFPE adjacent normal lung tissue. CDR3 sequence: CASSTLRGYEQYF. The CDR3 nucleotides are TGTGCCAGTAGTACCCTCCGGGGCTACGAGCAGTACTTC.